This T cell receptor beta chain was observed in a study of shared clonotypes between healthy human individuals. In the study overall: Participating donors consisted of two women and a few men aged 18 to 49. Study-wide results and caveats: The study found lower generation probabilities in non-shared clonotypes than in those shared by all four donors.

In its sample, this clone was seen a few times. The antigen remains unidentified. Running of the assay took place at deep level. Clones were sequenced by immunoSEQ multiplex PCR, and TCRdb holds only the in-frame ones, with some missing. The sample comprises 950,000 to 1,300,000 clones, about 75% of which are singletons, and roughly 1.4% rests with the top ten. Germline assignment: CDR1 SNHLY and CDR2 FYNNEI. The length of the CDR3 is 12 residues. V was shortened by 0 bases and J by 4 bases, with 4 bases between the two germline ends. J is TRBJ2-7 and V is TRBV2; no clear D gene. Sequencing input: memory CD4+ T cells sorted from blood. Subset described: CD45RA-negative fraction. The clonotype was recovered from a man between 18 and 29 years old in good health. This CDR3 reads CASSEATYEQYF. In DNA form, the CDR3 reads TGTGCCAGCAGTGAAGCCACTTACGAGCAGTACTTC.